This T cell receptor beta chain comes out of a study of regulatory T cells in long-lasting Graves disease. Findings and caveats of the study: Graves' patients with persistent disease showed TCR diversity lower than patients newly diagnosed. Persistent patients shared more public clonotypes (under 3,000) than newly diagnosed patients (about 1,000).

Specified time point: persistent/refractory GD, antithyroid drugs over 5 years with positive TRAb. RNA isolated from PBMCs was used to make the TCR library. Peripheral blood, at 8 to 9.5 milliliters, went into EDTA tubes. To note about this clonotype: Its antigen is not known.

Both iRepertoire HTBI primers and Arm-PCR of CDR3 regions were used to build the TCR beta libraries. One entry per CDR3 protein results from TCRdb running MiXCR on the multiplex PCR reads. The profile shows about 290,000 distinct CDR3 sequences, 22% of them singletons. Trimming pared 5 bases from V and 3 bases from J, leaving 20 bases between. Germline CDR1 and CDR2: SGHAT and FQNNGV. The CDR3 is 16 amino acids. Sequences were derived from peripheral blood mononuclear cells (PBMCs), sampled when the disease was refractory, from a patient treated with antithyroid drugs. The chain employs TRBV11-2 and TRBJ2-7, with D maybe TRBD2 (5 bases). The TCR sequence derives from a female donor with Graves disease. In DNA form, the CDR3 reads TGTGCCAGCAGCCTCGGGATCCGGAGTTCAGTCTACGAGCAGTACTTC. Residues: CASSLGIRSSVYEQYF.